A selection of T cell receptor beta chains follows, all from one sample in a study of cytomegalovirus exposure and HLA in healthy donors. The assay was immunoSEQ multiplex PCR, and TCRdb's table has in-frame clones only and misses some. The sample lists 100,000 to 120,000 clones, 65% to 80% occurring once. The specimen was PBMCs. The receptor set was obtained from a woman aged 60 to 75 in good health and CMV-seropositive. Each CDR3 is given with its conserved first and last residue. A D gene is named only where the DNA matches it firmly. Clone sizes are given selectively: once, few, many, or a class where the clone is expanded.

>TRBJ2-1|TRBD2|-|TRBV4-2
TGTGCCAGCATGACTAGCGGAACCATTGAGCAGTTCTTC
CASMTSGTIEQFF
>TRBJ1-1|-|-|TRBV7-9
TGTTCCAGCAGCCATGGACAGCGGAACACTGAAGCTTTCTTT
CSSSHGQRNTEAFF
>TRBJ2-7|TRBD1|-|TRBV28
TGTGCCAGCAGTTTAAGCAGGGGGCAGTACGAGCAGTACTTC
CASSLSRGQYEQYF
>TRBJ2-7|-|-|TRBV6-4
TGTGCCAGCAGTGAGTGGGCAGACTACGAGCAGTACTTC
CASSEWADYEQYF
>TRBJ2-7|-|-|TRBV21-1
TGTGCCAGCAGCATCCAAACTCCTCCGGGACAGGGCTACGAGCAGTACTTC
CASSIQTPPGQGYEQYF
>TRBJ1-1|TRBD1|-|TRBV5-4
TGTGCCAGCAGCTGGGGTGAGGGACAGATGAACACTGAAGCTTTCTTT
CASSWGEGQMNTEAFF
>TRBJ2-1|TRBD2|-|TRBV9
TGTGCCAGCAGTGGTACTAGCGGGACCTACAATGAGCAGTTCTTC
CASSGTSGTYNEQFF
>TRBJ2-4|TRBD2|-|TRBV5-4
TGTGCCATTTCTTACTGGGGGGGAGGCAAAAACATTCAGTACTTC
CAISYWGGGKNIQYF
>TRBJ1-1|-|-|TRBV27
TGTGCCAGCAGTTTCCTACAGGGAAGGACTGAAGCTTTCTTT
CASSFLQGRTEAFF
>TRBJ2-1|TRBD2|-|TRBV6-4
TGTGCCAGCAGTGACTCAGGGACTAGCGGGGGTGATGAGCAGTTCTTC
CASSDSGTSGGDEQFF
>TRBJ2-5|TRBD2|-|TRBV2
TGTGCCAGCAGCAGGACTAGTTCTAGAGAGACCCAGTACTTC
CASSRTSSRETQYF
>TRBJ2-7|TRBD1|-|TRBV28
TGTGCCAGCAGTTTATCCGGGACAGGGTACGAGCAGTACTTC
CASSLSGTGYEQYF
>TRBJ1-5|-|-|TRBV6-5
TGTGCCAGCAGTCGCGGGGGGTCCCATCAGCCCCAGCATTTT
CASSRGGSHQPQHF
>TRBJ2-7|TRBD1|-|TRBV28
TGTGCCAGCAGGACAGGGATTACCTACGAGCAGTACTTC
CASRTGITYEQYF
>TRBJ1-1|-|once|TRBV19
TGTGCCAGTAGCCACCTAGGGAACACTGAAGCTTTCTTT
CASSHLGNTEAFF
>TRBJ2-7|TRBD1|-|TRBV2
TGTGCCAGCAGCAGGGGATTGACAGGGGCCTACGAGCAGTACTTC
CASSRGLTGAYEQYF
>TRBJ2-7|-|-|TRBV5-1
TGCGCCAGCAGCTCCGGGACTGCTTTCTACGAGCAGTACTTC
CASSSGTAFYEQYF
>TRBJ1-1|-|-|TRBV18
TGTGCCAGCTCACAAGCCAGGGGAATGGAAGCTTTCTTT
CASSQARGMEAFF
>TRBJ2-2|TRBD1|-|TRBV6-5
TGTGCCAGCAGTTTCCAACAGGGGGCCGGCGGGGAGCTGTTTTTT
CASSFQQGAGGELFF
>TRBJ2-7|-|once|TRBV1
-
CTSNFFGTGTYEQYF
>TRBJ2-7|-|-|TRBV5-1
TGCGCCAGCAGCTTGGGGCGGGAAAGCTCCTACGAGCAGTACTTC
CASSLGRESSYEQYF
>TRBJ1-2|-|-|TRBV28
TGTGCCAGCAGCGAATCCCAACCCAGGAGGTATGGCTACACCTTC
CASSESQPRRYGYTF
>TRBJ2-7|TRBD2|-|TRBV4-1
TGCGCCAGCAGGGAAGGGTATCTAGCGGGAGGATTCGGCGAGCAGTACTTC
CASREGYLAGGFGEQYF
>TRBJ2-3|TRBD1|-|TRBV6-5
TGTGCCAGCAGTTACAGGGGGCTGGGGGATACGCAGTATTTT
CASSYRGLGDTQYF
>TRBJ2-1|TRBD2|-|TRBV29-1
TGCAGCGTCGACATCGGGACTAGCGGGTTTTACAATGAGCAGTTCTTC
CSVDIGTSGFYNEQFF
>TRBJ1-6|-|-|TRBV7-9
TGTGCCAGCAGCTTACTAGGTTCACCCCTCCACTTT
CASSLLGSPLHF
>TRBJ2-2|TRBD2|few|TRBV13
TGTGCCAGCAGCAACAGTAGAGCGGGAGGGCCCGTCACCGGGGAGCTGTTTTTT
CASSNSRAGGPVTGELFF
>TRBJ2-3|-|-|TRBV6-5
TGTGCCAGCAGTTACAACTCAGATACGCAGTATTTT
CASSYNSDTQYF
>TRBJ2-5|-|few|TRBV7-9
TGTTCCAGCAGCTCAAGGGGTCCAGAGACCCAGTACTTC
CSSSSRGPETQYF
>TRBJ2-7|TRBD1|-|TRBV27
TGTGCCAGCAGTTTGTCAGGGGGCGGGTACGAGCAGTACTTC
CASSLSGGGYEQYF
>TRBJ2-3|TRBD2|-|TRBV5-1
TGCGCCAGCAGCGGGGGACTAGCACGTAGCACAGATACGCAGTATTTT
CASSGGLARSTDTQYF
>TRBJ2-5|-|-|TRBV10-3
TGTGCCATCAGTGATTCGGAGTTTACCAGCGGAATACAAGAGACCCAGTACTTC
CAISDSEFTSGIQETQYF
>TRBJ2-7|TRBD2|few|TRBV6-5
TGTGCCAGCAGTTACGCTCCGACTAGCTCTTACGAGCAGTACTTC
CASSYAPTSSYEQYF
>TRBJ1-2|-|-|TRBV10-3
TGTGCCATCAGTGAGTCTTTGGAGATAAGCCCGGGAGGCTACACCTTC
CAISESLEISPGGYTF
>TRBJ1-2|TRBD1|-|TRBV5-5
TGTGCCAGCAGCGCATGGACAGGGACCTATGGCTACACCTTC
CASSAWTGTYGYTF
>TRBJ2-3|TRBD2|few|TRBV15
TGTGCCACGCGGGAGGGAACTAGCACAGATACGCAGTATTTT
CATREGTSTDTQYF
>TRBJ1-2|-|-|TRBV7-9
TGTGCCAGCAGCCCAGACATCTATGGCTACACCTTC
CASSPDIYGYTF
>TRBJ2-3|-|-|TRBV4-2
TGTGCCAGCAGCCAGGGCGGGATTTCAGATACGCAGTATTTT
CASSQGGISDTQYF
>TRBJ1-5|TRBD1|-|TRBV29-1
TGCAGCGTTGAAACACAGGGGGGCGGTCAGCCCCAGCATTTT
CSVETQGGGQPQHF
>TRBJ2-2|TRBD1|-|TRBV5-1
TGCGCCAGCAGCTTAACAGGGGGCGGGGGCACCGGGGAGCTGTTTTTT
CASSLTGGGGTGELFF
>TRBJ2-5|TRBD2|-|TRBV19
TGTGCCAGTAGTTTTGACTTGGGAGGGAAGACCCAGTACTTC
CASSFDLGGKTQYF
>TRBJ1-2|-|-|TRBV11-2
TGTGCCAGCAGCCGATATGAGTATGGCTACACCTTC
CASSRYEYGYTF
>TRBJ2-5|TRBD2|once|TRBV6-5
TGTGCCAGCAGTTACTCCCCCCTAGCGGGAACTGTAGAGCAGTACTTC
CASSYSPLAGTVEQYF
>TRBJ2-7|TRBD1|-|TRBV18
TGTGCCAGCTCACGGACAGGGATAAACTACGAGCAGTACTTC
CASSRTGINYEQYF
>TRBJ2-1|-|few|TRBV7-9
TGTGCCAGCAGCTTAGTGCGGACTACCTATGAGCAGTTCTTC
CASSLVRTTYEQFF
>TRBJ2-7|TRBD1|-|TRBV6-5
TGTGCCAGCAGAACCAGGGACAGCGCTTTCTACGAGCAGTACTTC
CASRTRDSAFYEQYF
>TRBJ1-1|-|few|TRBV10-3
TGTGCCATCAGCGCAGGACATACTAAGAACACTGAAGCTTTCTTT
CAISAGHTKNTEAFF
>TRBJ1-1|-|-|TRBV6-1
TGTGCCAGCACCCAGGGGTTCCCGAACACTGAAGCTTTCTTT
CASTQGFPNTEAFF
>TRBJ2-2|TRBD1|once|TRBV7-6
TGTGCCAGCCGGCGACAGGGTAGTGACGGGGAGCTGTTTTTT
CASRRQGSDGELFF
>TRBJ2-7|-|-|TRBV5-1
TGCGCCAGCAGCCGGTTGGTGATGTACGAGCAGTACTTC
CASSRLVMYEQYF
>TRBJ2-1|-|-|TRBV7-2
TGTGCCAGCAGCTCCGGGACTTTAAACAATGAGCAGTTCTTC
CASSSGTLNNEQFF
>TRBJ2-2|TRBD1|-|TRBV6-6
TGTGCCAGTAGTTCCAGGGGGAATACCGGGGAGCTGTTTTTT
CASSSRGNTGELFF
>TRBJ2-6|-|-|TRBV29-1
TGCAGCGTTGAAGAATCTGTGTGGAGACTAGAATTTTTCCGGATTGCCTCTGGGGCCAACGTCCTGACTTTC
CSVEESVWRLEFFRIASGANVLTF
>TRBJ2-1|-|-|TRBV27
TGTGCCAGCAGTCCCACCACCACCACCTCACCACGACTAGGCTCCTACAATGAGCAGTTCTTC
CASSPTTTTSPRLGSYNEQFF
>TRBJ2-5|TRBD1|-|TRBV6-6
TGTGCCAGCACCCGGGGACAGCAAGAGACCCAGTACTTC
CASTRGQQETQYF
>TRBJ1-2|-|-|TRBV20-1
TGCAGTGCTACTAAGACAGGCGGCTACACCTTC
CSATKTGGYTF
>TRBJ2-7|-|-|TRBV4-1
TGCGCCAGCAGCCAACCGACTGGATACGAGCAGTACTTC
CASSQPTGYEQYF